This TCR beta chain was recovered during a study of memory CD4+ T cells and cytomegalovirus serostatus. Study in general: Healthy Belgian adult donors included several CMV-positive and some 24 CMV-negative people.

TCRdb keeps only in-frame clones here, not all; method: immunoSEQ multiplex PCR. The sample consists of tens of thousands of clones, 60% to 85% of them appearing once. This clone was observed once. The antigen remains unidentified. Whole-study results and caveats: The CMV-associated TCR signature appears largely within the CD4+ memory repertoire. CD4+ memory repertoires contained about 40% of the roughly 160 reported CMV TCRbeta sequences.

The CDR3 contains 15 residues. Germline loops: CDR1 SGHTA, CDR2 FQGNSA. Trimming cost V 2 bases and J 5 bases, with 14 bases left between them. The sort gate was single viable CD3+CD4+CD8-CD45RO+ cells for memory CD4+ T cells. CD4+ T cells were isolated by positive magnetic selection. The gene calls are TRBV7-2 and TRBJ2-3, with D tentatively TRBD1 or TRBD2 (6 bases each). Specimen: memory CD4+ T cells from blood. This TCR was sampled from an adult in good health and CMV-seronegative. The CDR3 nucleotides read TGTGCCAGCAGCTTATCTCGGGGGCCGGTAGATACGCAGTATTTT. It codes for CASSLSRGPVDTQYF.